Below, 26 T cell receptor beta chains from the same sample are listed, as sequenced in a study of regulatory T cells in long-lasting Graves disease. Both iRepertoire HTBI primers and Arm-PCR of CDR3 regions were used to build the TCR beta libraries. TCRdb re-called the multiplex PCR reads with MiXCR, one entry per CDR3 protein. Of roughly 350,000 distinct CDR3 sequences in the sample, about 16% were seen once. Specified time point: newly diagnosed GD, antithyroid drugs for less than 3 months. From PBMCs, RNA was extracted and then used to make the TCR library. These data are also associated with another study on T cells in Graves' hyperthyroidism and ophthalmopathy.

Sequencing used peripheral blood mononuclear cells (PBMCs), obtained at new diagnosis, from a patient treated with antithyroid drugs. These receptors were obtained from a woman between 18 and 30 years old with Graves disease.

This clonotype was counted at least ten times. V gene TRBV18 combines with J gene TRBJ2-1; 11 positions agree with TRBD2. The CDR3 extends over 16 amino acids. V lost 5 bases, J lost 0 bases, and 3 bases stayed unmatched. Germline V gene data show CDR1 as KGHSH and CDR2 as LQKENI. CDR3 DNA sequence: TGTGCCAGCTCATCGACTAGCGGGGACTCCTACAATGAGCAGTTCTTC. Translation gives CASSSTSGDSYNEQFF.

This clonotype was counted many times. The V and J genes are TRBV5-1 and TRBJ2-2, with D unresolved. CDR1 and CDR2 (germline): SGHRS, YFSETQ. The CDR3 sequence is 13 residues long. The germline V and J ends were trimmed by 1 base and 4 bases, with 5 bases remaining between them. CDR3 nucleotides: TGCGCCAGCAGCTTGAAGGTCACCGGGGAGCTGTTTTTT. This translates into CASSLKVTGELFF.

This clonotype was seen many times. The chain is built from TRBV6-2 or TRBV6-3 and TRBJ2-7, with 13 bases lining up with TRBD2. This CDR3 is built from 18 residues. The germline gives CDR1 MNHEY, CDR2 SVGEGT. After removal of 0 bases from V and 1 base from J, the junction contained 6 bases not matched to a gene. The CDR3 DNA follows: TGTGCCAGCAGTTACTCAGGACTAGCGGGAGAAGGGTCCTACGAGCAGTACTTC. Translating it yields CASSYSGLAGEGSYEQYF.

J is TRBJ2-2 and V is TRBV3-1; D might be TRBD2 (7 bases). Germline V gene lookup returns CDR1 LGHDT and CDR2 YNNKEL (reference sequence). Trimming stripped 0 bases from V and 3 bases from J, with 17 bases between. The CDR3 loop spans 18 amino acids. CDR3: CASSQEGGGVTDTGELFF. The CDR3 coding sequence is TGTGCCAGCAGCCAAGAAGGGGGAGGGGTCACGGACACCGGGGAGCTGTTTTTT.

This clonotype was picked up a small number of times. CDR3: CASSFLKTEAFF. The CDR3 coding sequence is TGTGCCAGCAGCTTCTTAAAAACTGAAGCTTTCTTT. V and J are TRBV7-2 and TRBJ1-1, with unresolved D. This CDR3 comprises 12 residues. The V gene lost 3 bases and the J gene lost 5 bases, with 7 bases spanning the gap. CDR1 SGHTA and CDR2 FQGNSA come from the germline V gene.

This clonotype was recorded at least ten times. The rearrangement links TRBV2 to TRBJ2-3, with 7 bases lining up with TRBD2. Germline CDR1 is SNHLY and CDR2 is FYNNEI. The CDR3 covers 13 residues. Trimming removed 7 bases from V and 6 bases from J; junction bases left unmatched: 7. The CDR3 DNA sequence: TGTGCCAGCACCACGTTCGGGGGGGATACGCAGTATTTT. Residues: CASTTFGGDTQYF.

V gene TRBV5-1 combines with J gene TRBJ1-3, with D unresolved. Trimming took 5 bases from V and 1 from J, leaving 4 bases between them. Germline assignment: CDR1 SGHRS and CDR2 YFSETQ. The CDR3 has 12 amino acids. The chain's CDR3 is CASRQSGNTIYF. The CDR3 region has the DNA TGCGCCAGCAGACAGTCTGGAAACACCATATATTTT.

This clonotype has ten or more counts. V and J are TRBV6-2 or TRBV6-3 and TRBJ2-4; D is unclear. The CDR3 contains 13 residues. Germline V lookup: CDR1 MNHEY, CDR2 SVGEGT. Between the trimmed V and J ends, which lost 8 bases and 1 base, there was a span of 9 bases. The CDR3 sequence is CASYGRAKNIQYF. The DNA for the CDR3 is TGTGCCAGCTATGGCAGGGCCAAAAACATTCAGTACTTC.

This clonotype was counted many times. This chain joins TRBV11-2 and TRBJ1-1; D is uncertain. V was trimmed by 4 bases and J by 3 bases, leaving 9 bases between them. Germline V gene sequence: CDR1 SGHAT, CDR2 FQNNGV. The CDR3 covers 13 residues. The CDR3 DNA is TGTGCCAGCAGCTCCGCCAGTTACACTGAAGCTTTCTTT. Its translation: CASSSASYTEAFF. Variable domain in full (rest from reference TRBV11-2 and TRBJ1-1): EAGVAQSPRYKIIEKRQSVAFWCNPISGHATLYWYQQILGQGPKLLIQFQNNGVVDDSQLPKDRFSAERLKGVDSTLKIQPAKLEDSAVYLCASSSASYTEAFFGQGTRLTVV.

This clonotype was recorded many times. This chain connects TRBV5-1 to TRBJ2-1; TRBD1 agrees at 7 bases. The CDR3 is 16 amino acids. Germline V gene sequence: CDR1 SGHRS, CDR2 YFSETQ. The V segment lost 4 bases and the J segment 0 bases; nucleotides outside the gene matches: 7. This CDR3 is CASSITGTASYNEQFF. Written as DNA, the CDR3 is TGCGCCAGCAGCATTACCGGGACAGCCTCCTACAATGAGCAGTTCTTC.

This clonotype has ten or more counts. The rearrangement uses TRBV28 and TRBJ2-1; D is undetermined. V was pared by 2 bases and J by 4 bases, with 15 bases between. The germline CDR1 and CDR2 sequences are MDHEN and SYDVKM. There are 16 residues in the CDR3. The CDR3 here is CASSLIGGPNYNEQFF. The CDR3 coding sequence is TGTGCCAGCAGTTTAATCGGTGGGCCAAATTACAATGAGCAGTTCTTC.

As concerns this clonotype: An end of the junction does not agree with germline; a read error may underlie this. This sequence joins TRBV5-1 and TRBJ2-1; D is perhaps TRBD2 (6 bases). In germline, CDR1 is SGHRS, CDR2 YFSETQ. The CDR3 has 17 residues. The CDR3 DNA follows: TGCGCCGGCAGCTTGTCTGGACTTAGTACCCGGCGGGGTGAGCAGTTCTTC. This gives the protein CAGSLSGLSTRRGEQFF.

CDR3 amino acids: CSAREIGGGKENIQYF. CDR3 in DNA: TGCAGTGCTAGAGAGATTGGGGGGGGCAAAGAAAACATTCAGTACTTC. The chain employs TRBV20-1 and TRBJ2-4; possibly TRBD2 for D (7 bases). Germline values: CDR1 DFQATT, CDR2 SNEGSKA (reference sequence). The CDR3 runs 16 residues. V was cut by 0 bases and J by 5 bases, with 17 bases left in between.

This clonotype showed up many times. The chain carries TRBV5-1 and TRBJ2-3; 10 bases fit TRBD2. The CDR3 is 15 amino acids. Trimming at V came to 5 bases and at J to 5 bases, leaving 8 bases not matched to a gene. The germline gives CDR1 SGHRS, CDR2 YFSETQ. The DNA of the CDR3 is TGCGCCAGCAGGGCGGGACTAGCGCGGGGAGATACGCAGTATTTT. Translation gives CASRAGLARGDTQYF.

This clonotype has a count of ten or more. The V call is TRBV12-3 or TRBV12-4, the J call TRBJ2-5; 7 bases align to TRBD1. J gave up 3 bases and V 6 bases, and 7 bases lay outside the gene matches. The CDR3 runs to 14 residues. CDR3 sequence: CASSYSGGKETQYF. CDR3 sequence (DNA): TGTGCCAGCAGCTACTCAGGGGGAAAAGAGACCCAGTACTTC.

In its sample, this clonotype was seen many times. The chain has TRBV27 and TRBJ2-3, with D unclear. Germline CDR1 MNHEY, CDR2 SMNVEV (reference sequence). V was pared by 3 bases and J by 1 base, with 8 bases between. The CDR3 runs to 14 residues. Here the CDR3 DNA reads TGTGCCAGCAGTTTCGAGAGAGGCACAGATACGCAGTATTTT. Amino acid sequence: CASSFERGTDTQYF.

This clonotype was seen only a few times. The rearrangement uses TRBV10-1 and TRBJ1-4; unclear D gene. Germline V gene data show CDR1 as WNHNN and CDR2 as SYGVQD (reference sequence). The V gene lost 0 bases and the J gene lost 4 bases, with 9 bases spanning the gap. CDR3 length: 15 amino acids. CDR3 protein: CASSESPAGNEKLFF. In DNA form, the CDR3 reads TGCGCCAGCAGTGAGTCCCCGGCGGGTAATGAAAAACTGTTTTTT.

This chain uses TRBV20-1 with TRBJ1-5; D is uncertain. The CDR3 sequence is 16 residues long. The V gene lost 6 bases and the J gene lost 2 bases, with 20 bases spanning the gap. CDR1 is DFQATT, CDR2 SNEGSKA, per germline (reference sequence). The CDR3 loop reads CSANEPAAGRNQPQHF. CDR3 DNA sequence: TGCAGTGCAAATGAGCCGGCCGCCGGACGCAATCAGCCCCAGCATTTT.

This clonotype occurred a few times. This sequence joins TRBV7-9 and TRBJ2-1; TRBD2 aligns across 15 bases. The CDR3 is 19 amino acids. The V gene's germline CDR1 is SEHNR and CDR2 FQNEAQ (reference sequence). V dropped 6 bases and J dropped 3; count of bases not matched to a gene: 12. The CDR3 sequence: CASRSTGTSGRTFYNEQFF. Written as DNA, the CDR3 is TGTGCCAGCAGATCCACCGGGACTAGCGGGAGGACATTCTACAATGAGCAGTTCTTC.

This clonotype was seen ten or more times. V and J are TRBV6-2 or TRBV6-3 and TRBJ2-7; D unclear. The V end was cut by 5 bases, the J end by 2 bases, with 13 bases between. CDR1 and CDR2 (germline): MNHEY, SVGEGT. The CDR3 has 14 amino acids. Here the CDR3 DNA reads TGTGCCAGCAGTGAATCCGGCAGTACCTACGAGCAGTACTTC. It encodes CASSESGSTYEQYF.

This clonotype occurred many times. This rearrangement joins TRBV28 to TRBJ2-4, with unresolved D. Per germline, CDR1 MDHEN and CDR2 SYDVKM. V lost 4 bases and J 0 bases, leaving 7 bases between the germline ends. This CDR3 contains 14 residues. Here the CDR3 DNA reads TGTGCCAGCAGTTCCCTATTAGCCAAAAACATTCAGTACTTC. As protein: CASSSLLAKNIQYF.

V usage is TRBV7-9 and J usage is TRBJ2-4; D possibly corresponds to TRBD1 (5 bases). This CDR3 comprises 12 residues. Germline V gene sequence: CDR1 SEHNR, CDR2 FQNEAQ (reference sequence). With 5 bases removed from V and 8 bases from J, the gap between germline ends came to 10 bases. CDR3 in amino acids: CASSPGLDIQYF. The DNA for the CDR3 is TGTGCCAGCAGCCCAGGGTTGGACATTCAGTACTTC.

This clonotype was observed many times. CDR3 residues: CASSLLESSYEQYF. The DNA of the CDR3 is TGTGCCAGCAGCCTTCTGGAGAGCTCCTACGAGCAGTACTTC. V usage is TRBV28 and J usage is TRBJ2-7; the D is unclear. Germline CDR1 is MDHEN and CDR2 is SYDVKM. The CDR3 sequence is 14 residues long. Trimming stripped 6 bases from V and 0 bases from J, with 12 bases between.

The chain links TRBV9 to TRBJ2-7; 9 bases fit TRBD1. CDR1 and CDR2 (germline): SGDLS, YYNGEE. This CDR3 is 15 amino acids long. V dropped 3 bases and J dropped 6; count of bases not matched to a gene: 10. The CDR3, as DNA: TGTGCCAGCAGCGCTGACGGGACAGGGAAATCCGAGCAGTACTTC. This encodes CASSADGTGKSEQYF.

V is TRBV20-1 and J is TRBJ2-3; 11 bases fit TRBD2. J lost 1 base, V lost 6 bases, and 0 bases had no gene match. This CDR3 comprises 13 residues. CDR1 is DFQATT and CDR2 is SNEGSKA in the germline V gene (reference sequence). The CDR3 DNA follows: TGCAGTGCGGGACTAGCGGGCACAGATACGCAGTATTTT. Translation: CSAGLAGTDTQYF.

The chain combines TRBV7-9 with TRBJ1-1; no clear D. The CDR3 loop spans 12 amino acids. V lost 0 bases, J lost 4 bases, and 3 bases lay in between. Germline CDR1 reads SEHNR; CDR2 reads FQNEAQ (reference sequence). CDR3 in DNA: TGTGCCAGCAGCTTAGCGACCACTGAAGCTTTCTTT. It codes for CASSLATTEAFF.